The 2 T cell receptor beta chains listed next were all sequenced from one sample in a study of CD8 T cells in Susac syndrome (dated by TCRdb to the late 2010s). The library was prepared using the immunoSEQ multiplex PCR assay. RNA was extracted using the RNeasy kit, and about 0.5 to 1 ug of the RNA was reverse transcribed with random hexamers. TCRdb ran its own pipeline on the public reads, namely fastp trimming at Q25 and MiXCR clone calling, and kept in-frame beta chains. Identical CDR3 proteins give one entry, which carries the most common genes and DNA. The sample has about 300,000 distinct CDR3 sequences on record, 75% to 90% of them singletons. The top ten constitute 0.18% of the sample. Sequencing was done on a sample of CD8+ T cells from PBMCs. The receptors derive from a human donor with multiple sclerosis.

V usage is TRBV28 and J usage is TRBJ1-1, with 7 nucleotides matching TRBD1. Germline CDR1 MDHEN, CDR2 SYDVKM. The CDR3 extends over 14 amino acids. The J segment lost 0 bases and the V segment lost 6 bases, leaving 4 bases of the junction unmatched. DNA for the CDR3: TGTGCCAGCAGAACCGGGACAGTGAACACTGAAGCTTTCTTT. It codes for CASRTGTVNTEAFF.

The chain joins TRBV28 to TRBJ2-3; the match to TRBD2 covers 8 bases. This CDR3 is built from 14 residues. The J segment lost 5 bases and the V segment lost 4 bases, leaving 5 bases of the junction unmatched. In germline, CDR1 is MDHEN, CDR2 SYDVKM. Written as DNA, the CDR3 is TGTGCCAGCAGTTCGGGACTAGACATAGATACGCAGTATTTT. It encodes CASSSGLDIDTQYF.